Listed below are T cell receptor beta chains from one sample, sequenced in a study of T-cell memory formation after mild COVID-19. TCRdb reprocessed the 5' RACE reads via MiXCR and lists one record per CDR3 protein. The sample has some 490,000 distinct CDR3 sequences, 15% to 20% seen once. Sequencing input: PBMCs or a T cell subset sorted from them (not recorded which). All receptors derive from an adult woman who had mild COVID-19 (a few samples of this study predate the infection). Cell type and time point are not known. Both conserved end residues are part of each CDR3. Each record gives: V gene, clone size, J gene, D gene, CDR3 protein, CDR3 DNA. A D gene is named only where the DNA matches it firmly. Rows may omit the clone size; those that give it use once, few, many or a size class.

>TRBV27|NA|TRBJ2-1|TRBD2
CASSLSSGGIHNEQFF
TGTGCCAGCAGTTTATCGAGCGGGGGGATCCACAATGAGCAGTTCTTC
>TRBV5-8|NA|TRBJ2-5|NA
CASSPPPVETQYF
TGTGCCAGCAGCCCCCCCCCGGTGGAGACCCAGTACTTC
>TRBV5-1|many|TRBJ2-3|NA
CASSAPEQGFDTQYF
TGCGCCAGCAGCGCGCCCGAACAGGGATTCGATACGCAGTATTTT
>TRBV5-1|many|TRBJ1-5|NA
CASSFSPGVNQPQHF
TGCGCCAGCAGTTTTTCACCAGGGGTAAATCAGCCCCAGCATTTT
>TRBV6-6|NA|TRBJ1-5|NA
CASRSVGVVSNQPQHF
TGTGCCAGCAGATCCGTCGGGGTAGTTAGCAATCAGCCCCAGCATTTT
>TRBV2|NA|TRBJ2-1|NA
CASRSPIYFEQFF
TGTGCCAGCCGCAGTCCCATTTACTTTGAGCAGTTCTTC
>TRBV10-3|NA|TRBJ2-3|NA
CASGGRSDTQYF
TGTGCCTCGGGCGGTCGATCCGATACGCAGTATTTT
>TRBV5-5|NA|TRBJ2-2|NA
CASSTSGAAGELFF
TGTGCCAGCAGTACTTCCGGGGCGGCCGGGGAGCTGTTTTTT
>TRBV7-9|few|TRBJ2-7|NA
CASSSWGEQYF
TGTGCCAGCAGCTCCTGGGGGGAGCAGTACTTC
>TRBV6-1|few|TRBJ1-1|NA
CAIALGQQNTEAFF
TGTGCCATCGCTTTAGGACAACAGAACACTGAAGCTTTCTTT
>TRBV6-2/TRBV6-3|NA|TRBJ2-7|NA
CASSTSGFYEQYF
TGTGCCAGCAGTACCTCGGGGTTCTACGAGCAGTACTTC
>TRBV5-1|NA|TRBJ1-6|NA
CASSLGSQGNSPLHF
TGCGCCAGCAGCTTGGGTAGCCAGGGGAATTCACCCCTCCACTTT
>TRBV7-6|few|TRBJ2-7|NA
CASSSLERDDEQYF
TGTGCCAGCAGCTCCCTAGAAAGGGACGACGAGCAGTACTTC
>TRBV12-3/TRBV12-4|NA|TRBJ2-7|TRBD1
CASSPRAKTGVAYEQYF
TGTGCCAGCAGTCCTCGAGCTAAGACAGGGGTAGCCTACGAGCAGTACTTC
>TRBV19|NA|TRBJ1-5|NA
CASSIARSNQPQHF
TGTGCCAGTAGTATAGCCAGAAGCAATCAGCCCCAGCATTTT
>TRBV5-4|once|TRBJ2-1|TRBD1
CASSLVTAGTGGNEQFF
TGTGCCAGCAGCTTGGTAACAGCCGGGACAGGGGGCAATGAGCAGTTCTTC
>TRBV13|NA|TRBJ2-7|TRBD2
CASSPSGRGLVQYF
TGTGCCAGCAGTCCCAGCGGGAGAGGTTTGGTGCAGTACTTC
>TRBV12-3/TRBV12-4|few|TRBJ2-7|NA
CASSFSESLFEQYF
TGTGCCAGCAGTTTCTCGGAATCCCTCTTCGAGCAGTACTTC
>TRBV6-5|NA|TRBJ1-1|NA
CASSYTPGTLNTEAFF
TGTGCCAGCAGTTACACCCCAGGGACCTTGAACACTGAAGCTTTCTTT
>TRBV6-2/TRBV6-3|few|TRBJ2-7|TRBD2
CASSRAGLAGESEQYF
TGTGCCAGCAGCCGCGCCGGACTAGCGGGAGAGTCCGAGCAGTACTTC
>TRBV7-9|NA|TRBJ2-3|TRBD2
CASSFPTSDSTDTQYF
TGTGCCAGCAGCTTTCCAACTAGCGATAGCACAGATACGCAGTATTTT
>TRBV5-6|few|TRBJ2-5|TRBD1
CASSLASRGETQYF
TGTGCCAGCAGCTTGGCTTCCAGGGGGGAGACCCAGTACTTC
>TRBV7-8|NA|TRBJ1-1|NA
CASSLVPGGSWNTEAFF
TGTGCCAGCAGCTTAGTACCTGGGGGGTCTTGGAACACTGAAGCTTTCTTT
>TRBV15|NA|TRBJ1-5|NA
CATSRDPGNQPQHF
TGTGCCACCAGCAGAGACCCGGGAAATCAGCCCCAGCATTTT
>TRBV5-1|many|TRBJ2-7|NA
CASSQKNGPYEQYF
TGCGCCAGCAGTCAAAAAAATGGACCTTACGAGCAGTACTTC
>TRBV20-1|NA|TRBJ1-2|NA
CSASIPILGYTF
TGCAGTGCTAGTATCCCGATTCTGGGCTACACCTTC
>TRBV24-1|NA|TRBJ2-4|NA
CATSDRDSDIQYF
TGTGCCACCAGTGACCGGGACTCTGACATTCAGTACTTC
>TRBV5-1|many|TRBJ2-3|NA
CASSQGPVRDTQYF
TGCGCCAGCAGCCAGGGCCCGGTGAGAGATACGCAGTATTTT
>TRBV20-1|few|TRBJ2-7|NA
CSARDRTDETYEQYF
TGCAGTGCTAGAGATAGGACAGACGAAACTTACGAGCAGTACTTC
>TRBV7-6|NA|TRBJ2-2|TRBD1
CASSQRPGQGNTGELFF
TGTGCCAGCAGCCAAAGACCGGGACAGGGGAACACCGGGGAGCTGTTTTTT
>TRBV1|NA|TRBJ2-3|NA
CTSSPGTSGSADTQYF
TGCACCAGCAGCCCGGGGACTAGCGGGAGTGCAGATACGCAGTATTTT
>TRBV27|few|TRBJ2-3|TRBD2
CASRISLAGVWDTQYF
TGTGCCAGCAGAATATCACTAGCGGGGGTTTGGGATACGCAGTATTTT
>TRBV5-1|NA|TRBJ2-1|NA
CASSQGPPENEQFF
TGCGCCAGCAGTCAGGGGCCTCCAGAGAATGAGCAGTTCTTC
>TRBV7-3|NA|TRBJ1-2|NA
CASSLMGGENYGYTF
TGTGCCAGCAGCTTAATGGGAGGGGAAAACTATGGCTACACCTTC
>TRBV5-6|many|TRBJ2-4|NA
CASSLGVGRAKNIQYF
TGTGCCAGCAGCTTGGGGGTAGGGAGGGCCAAAAACATTCAGTACTTC
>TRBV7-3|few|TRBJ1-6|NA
CASSGDEHSPLHF
TGTGCCAGCAGCGGGGACGAGCATTCACCCCTCCACTTT
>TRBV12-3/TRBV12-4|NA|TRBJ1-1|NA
CASSLGGFGWKDTEAFF
TGTGCCAGCAGTTTAGGTGGGTTTGGGTGGAAGGACACTGAAGCTTTCTTT
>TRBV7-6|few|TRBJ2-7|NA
CASSLADNSYEQYF
TGTGCCAGCAGCTTAGCGGATAACTCCTACGAGCAGTACTTC
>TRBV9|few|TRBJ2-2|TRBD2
CASSVVRGGNTGELFF
TGTGCCAGCAGCGTAGTGCGGGGGGGGAACACCGGGGAGCTGTTTTTT
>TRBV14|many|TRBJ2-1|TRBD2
CASSPGTSGTGEQFF
TGTGCCAGCAGCCCCGGGACTAGCGGGACGGGTGAGCAGTTCTTC
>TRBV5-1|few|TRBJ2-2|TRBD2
CASMTSGTGELFF
TGCGCCAGCATGACTAGCGGGACCGGGGAGCTGTTTTTT
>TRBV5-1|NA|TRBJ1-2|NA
CASSSDSRGYTF
TGCGCCAGCAGCTCGGACAGCCGTGGCTACACCTTC
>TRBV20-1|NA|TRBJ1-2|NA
CSARTGGNSYGYTF
TGCAGTGCTAGAACCGGGGGGAACAGTTATGGCTACACCTTC
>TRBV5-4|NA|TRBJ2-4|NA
CASSLEGRGVAKNIQYF
TGTGCCAGCAGCTTGGAGGGGCGGGGTGTAGCCAAAAACATTCAGTACTTC
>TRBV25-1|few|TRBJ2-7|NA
CASSEGSLREQYF
TGTGCCAGCAGTGAAGGGAGTTTACGAGAGCAGTACTTC